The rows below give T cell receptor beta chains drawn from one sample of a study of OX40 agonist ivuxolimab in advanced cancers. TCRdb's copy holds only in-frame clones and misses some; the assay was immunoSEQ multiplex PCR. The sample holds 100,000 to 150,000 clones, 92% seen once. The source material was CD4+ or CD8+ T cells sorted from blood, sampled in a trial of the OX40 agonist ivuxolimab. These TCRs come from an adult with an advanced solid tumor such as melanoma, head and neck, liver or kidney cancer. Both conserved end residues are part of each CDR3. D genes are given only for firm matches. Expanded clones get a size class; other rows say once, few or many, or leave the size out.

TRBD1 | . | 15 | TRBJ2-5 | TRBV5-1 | CASSPRDRGSETQYF | TGCGCCAGCAGCCCTCGGGACAGGGGATCAGAGACCCAGTACTTC
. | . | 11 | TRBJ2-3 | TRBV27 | CASSLGDTQYF | TGTGCCAGCAGTTTAGGAGATACGCAGTATTTT
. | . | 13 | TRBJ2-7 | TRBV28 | CATEVAETYEQYF | TGTGCCACCGAAGTAGCGGAAACCTACGAGCAGTACTTC
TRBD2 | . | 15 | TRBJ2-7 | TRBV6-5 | CASSATSANTYEQYF | TGTGCCAGCAGCGCGACTAGCGCGAATACCTACGAGCAGTACTTC
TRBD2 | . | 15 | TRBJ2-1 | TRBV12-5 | CASGLIAGGQAEQFF | TGTGCTAGTGGTTTAATAGCGGGAGGTCAGGCTGAGCAGTTCTTC
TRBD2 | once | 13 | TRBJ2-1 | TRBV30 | CAWSAGGINEQFF | TGTGCCTGGAGTGCGGGAGGGATCAATGAGCAGTTCTTC
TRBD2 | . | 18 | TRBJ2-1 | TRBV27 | CATTKDGTSGSSYNEQFF | TGTGCCACCACCAAGGACGGGACTAGCGGGAGCTCCTACAATGAGCAGTTCTTC
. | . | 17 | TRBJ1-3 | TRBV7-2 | CASSLGSGAFSGNTIYF | TGTGCCAGCAGCTTAGGAAGCGGGGCTTTCTCTGGAAACACCATATATTTT
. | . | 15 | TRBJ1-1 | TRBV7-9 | CASSFWRGAVGEAFF | TGTGCCAGCAGCTTTTGGCGGGGCGCAGTAGGGGAAGCTTTCTTT
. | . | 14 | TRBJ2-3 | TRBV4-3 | CASSQDFGIDTQYF | TGCGCCAGCAGCCAAGATTTTGGCATAGATACGCAGTATTTT
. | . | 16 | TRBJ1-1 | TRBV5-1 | CASSFEAGEVNTEAFF | TGCGCCAGCAGCTTTGAGGCGGGGGAAGTTAACACTGAAGCTTTCTTT
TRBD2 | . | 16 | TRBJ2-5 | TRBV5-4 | CASSLDGGRALETQYF | TGTGCCAGCAGCTTGGACGGCGGGAGGGCCTTAGAGACCCAGTACTTC
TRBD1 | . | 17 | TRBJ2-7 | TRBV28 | CASSLFRGQGAAYEQYF | TGTGCCAGCAGTTTATTCCGTGGACAGGGGGCGGCCTACGAGCAGTACTTC
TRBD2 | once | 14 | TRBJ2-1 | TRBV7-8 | CASSPARLAPEQFF | TGTGCCAGCAGCCCAGCCCGACTAGCACCTGAGCAGTTCTTC
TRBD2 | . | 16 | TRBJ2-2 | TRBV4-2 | CASSPALAANTGELFF | TGTGCCAGCAGTCCCGCTCTAGCGGCGAACACCGGGGAGCTGTTTTTT
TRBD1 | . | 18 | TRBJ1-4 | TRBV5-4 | CASSLVPMGGQGDEKLFF | TGTGCCAGCAGCTTGGTGCCGATGGGGGGACAGGGCGATGAAAAACTGTTTTTT
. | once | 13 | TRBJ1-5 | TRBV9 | CASSADRGQPQHF | TGTGCCAGCAGCGCCGACAGAGGCCAGCCCCAGCATTTT
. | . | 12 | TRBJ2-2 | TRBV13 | CASSPQTGELFF | TGTGCCAGCAGCCCTCAGACCGGGGAGCTGTTTTTT
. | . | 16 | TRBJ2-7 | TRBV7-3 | CASSRLGAAGAYEQYF | TGTGCCAGCAGCCGTCTGGGGGCAGCGGGCGCCTACGAGCAGTACTTC
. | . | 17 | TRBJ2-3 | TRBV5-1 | CASSSTTGGGRTDTQYF | TGCGCCAGCAGCTCCACTACAGGGGGGGGTCGCACAGATACGCAGTATTTT
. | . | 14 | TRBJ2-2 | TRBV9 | CASTGTENTGELFF | TGTGCCAGTACCGGGACGGAGAACACCGGGGAGCTGTTTTTT
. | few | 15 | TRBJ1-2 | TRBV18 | CASSPATGGQGGYTF | TGTGCCAGCTCACCAGCGACGGGGGGCCAAGGTGGCTACACCTTC
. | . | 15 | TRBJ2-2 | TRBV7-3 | CASSPPGASAGELFF | TGTGCCAGCAGCCCTCCTGGCGCTAGCGCCGGGGAGCTGTTTTTT